The 3 T cell receptor beta chains below were found in one sample sequenced in a study of blood T cells in healthy people across ages. For the second PCR, which ran for roughly 7 to 11 cycles, a sample-barcoded 5' primer and a J-beta primer mix were used. TCRdb called the 5' RACE reads again in MiXCR, with one record for every CDR3 protein. The sample lists about 760,000 distinct CDR3 sequences, more than 55% occurring once. Sequencing input: blood. These TCRs come from a man aged 40-49 years in good health.

This clonotype was found a few times. The CDR3 DNA reads as TGTGCCACCAGCAGAGATCGTCTCTACGAGCAGTACTTC. Its protein product is CATSRDRLYEQYF. The chain has TRBV15 and TRBJ2-7, with no clear D. The CDR3 has 13 residues. V was clipped by 0 bases and J by 3 bases, with 6 bases between them. Germline loops: CDR1 LNHNV, CDR2 YYDKDF (reference sequence). Variable domain in full (rest from reference TRBV15 and TRBJ2-7): DAMVIQNPRYQVTQFGKPVTLSCSQTLNHNVMYWYQQKSSQAPKLLFHYYDKDFNNEADTPDNFQSRRPNTSFCFLDIRSPGLGDTAMYLCATSRDRLYEQYFGPGTRLTVT.

The V and J genes are TRBV6-1 and TRBJ2-5, with no clear D. The germline gives CDR1 MNHNS, CDR2 SASEGT. There are 11 residues in the CDR3. Trimming took off 7 bases at V and 3 bases at J, with 6 bases between the two ends. CDR3 coding DNA: TGTGCCAGCACCATGAAAGAGACCCAGTACTTC. It encodes CASTMKETQYF.

V gene TRBV29-1 combines with J gene TRBJ2-3, with TRBD1 matching 9 bases. Germline CDR1 and CDR2: SQVTM and ANQGSEA. Unmatched junction bases numbered 9, after V lost 6 bases and J lost 5 bases. The CDR3 has 14 amino acids. The DNA for the CDR3 is TGCAGCGTCGCACCGGGACAGGGAAAAGATACGCAGTATTTT. Amino acids: CSVAPGQGKDTQYF.